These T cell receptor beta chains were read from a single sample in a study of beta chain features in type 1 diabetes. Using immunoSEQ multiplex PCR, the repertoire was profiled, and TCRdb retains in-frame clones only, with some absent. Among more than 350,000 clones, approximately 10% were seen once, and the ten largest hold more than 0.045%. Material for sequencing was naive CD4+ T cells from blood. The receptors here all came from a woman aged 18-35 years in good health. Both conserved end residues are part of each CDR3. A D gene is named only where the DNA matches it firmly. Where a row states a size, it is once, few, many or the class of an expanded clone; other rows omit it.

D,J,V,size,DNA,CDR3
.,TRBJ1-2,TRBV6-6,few,TGTGCCAGCAGTTACGCGCAGAGTTACTATGGCTACACCTTC,CASSYAQSYYGYTF
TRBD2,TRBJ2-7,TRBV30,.,TGTGCCTGGATACCCGGGACTAGCGGGAGGGCCAGGTACGAGCAGTACTTC,CAWIPGTSGRARYEQYF
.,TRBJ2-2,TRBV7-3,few,TGTGCCAGCAGCTGGAACACCGGGGAGCTGTTTTTT,CASSWNTGELFF
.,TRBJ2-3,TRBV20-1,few,TGCAGTGCTGCGACACTCGTTACGCAGTATTTT,CSAATLVTQYF
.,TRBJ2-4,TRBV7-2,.,TGTGCCAGCAGCCCCACCCTCGGGGGACCCTCCATCCAGTACTTC,CASSPTLGGPSIQYF
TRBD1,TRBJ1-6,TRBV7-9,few,TGTGCCAGCAGCTTAGAGGGACAGGGAGGCTCACCCCTCCACTTT,CASSLEGQGGSPLHF
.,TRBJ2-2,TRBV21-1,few,TGTGCCAGCCACTCCGGGGGGCCCGGGGAGCTGTTTTTT,CASHSGGPGELFF
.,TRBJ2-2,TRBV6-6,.,TGTGCCAGCAGCAAAACTGGGGGCGCGGACACCGGGGAGCTGTTTTTT,CASSKTGGADTGELFF
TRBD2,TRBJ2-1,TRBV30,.,TGTGCCTGGACCTTCAATAGCGGGAGGCGTCACAATGAGCAGTTCTTC,CAWTFNSGRRHNEQFF
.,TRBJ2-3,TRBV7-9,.,TGTGCCAGCAGCTTAACGTCCCTAGCAGCAGATACGCAGTATTTT,CASSLTSLAADTQYF
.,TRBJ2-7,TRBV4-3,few,TGCGCCAGCAGCCAGGACTTTTTGGGAAGATACGAGCAGTACTTC,CASSQDFLGRYEQYF
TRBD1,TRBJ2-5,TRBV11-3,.,TGTGCCAGCAGCGTGGGACAGCAAGAGACCCAGTACTTC,CASSVGQQETQYF